These 26 T cell receptor beta chains originate from one sample sequenced in a study of OX40 agonist ivuxolimab in advanced cancers. Sequencing used immunoSEQ multiplex PCR; TCRdb keeps in-frame clones, though not all of them. The sample consists of some 97,000 clones, approximately 90% of them appearing once. Here the sequenced sample was CD4+ or CD8+ T cells sorted from blood, taken in a trial of the OX40 agonist ivuxolimab. The receptors originated from an adult with an advanced solid tumor such as melanoma, head and neck, liver or kidney cancer.

Many counts were recorded for this clone. The chain employs TRBV5-1 and TRBJ2-7, with 9 positions matching TRBD1. Germline V lookup: CDR1 SGHRS, CDR2 YFSETQ. V shed 5 bases and J 4 bases; nucleotides not matched to a gene: 7. This CDR3 has 14 residues. CDR3 protein: CASSRDRVRYEQYF. CDR3 nucleotide sequence: TGCGCCAGCAGTCGGGACAGGGTGAGGTACGAGCAGTACTTC.

This sequence joins TRBV19 and TRBJ1-1; 8 bases are a match to TRBD1. The J segment lost 0 bases and the V segment lost 9 bases, leaving 3 bases of the junction unmatched. CDR3 length: 13 amino acids. CDR1 LNHDA and CDR2 SQIVND come from the germline V gene (reference sequence). Here the CDR3 reads CARRTGLNTEAFF. As DNA, the CDR3 is TGTGCCAGACGGACAGGGTTGAACACTGAAGCTTTCTTT.

This clone occurred a few times. The V call is TRBV5-6, the J call TRBJ2-2; 10 bases are shared with TRBD1. Losses at the gene ends were 4 bases for V and 6 bases for J; bases not matched to a gene: 0. Germline V gives CDR1 SGHDT, CDR2 YYEEEE. CDR3 length equals 13 residues. This CDR3 is CASSGTGAGELFF. The CDR3 DNA follows: TGTGCCAGCAGCGGGACAGGGGCCGGGGAGCTGTTTTTT.

The chain joins TRBV7-3 to TRBJ2-1; 8 nucleotides agree with TRBD1. The length of the CDR3 is 15 residues. Losses at the gene ends were 2 bases for V and 8 bases for J; bases not matched to a gene: 8. Germline V gene sequence: CDR1 SGHTA, CDR2 FQGTGA. DNA of the CDR3: TGTGCCAGCAGCTTATCAGGGGGCGAATTCGATGAGCAGTTCTTC. This gives the protein CASSLSGGEFDEQFF. The full variable domain, in which reference TRBV7-3 and TRBJ2-1 provide the parts outside the CDR3, is GAGVSQTPSNKVTEKGKYVELRCDPISGHTALYWYRQSLGQGPEFLIYFQGTGAADDSGLPNDRFFAVRPEGSVSTLKIQRTERGDSAVYLCASSLSGGEFDEQFFGPGTRLTVL.

V and J are TRBV5-4 and TRBJ2-1, with TRBD2 matching 9 bases. Germline CDR1 SGHNT, CDR2 YYREEE (reference sequence). The V and J ends lost 4 bases and 3 bases, in that order; junction bases with no gene match: 14. The CDR3 is 18 residues long. The CDR3 here is CASSHDWAGGAGYNEQFF. The CDR3 DNA reads TGTGCCAGCAGCCACGACTGGGCGGGAGGGGCCGGCTACAATGAGCAGTTCTTC. The variable domain in full, completed from reference TRBV5-4 and TRBJ2-1, reads ETGVTQSPTHLIKTRGQQVTLRCSSQSGHNTVSWYQQALGQGPQFIFQYYREEENGRGNFPPRFSGLQFPNYSSELNVNALELDDSALYLCASSHDWAGGAGYNEQFFGPGTRLTVL.

The V call is TRBV19, the J call TRBJ1-5; possibly TRBD1 for D (6 bases). Trimming removed 2 bases from V and 0 bases from J, with 11 bases in between. CDR3 size: 16 residues. CDR1 LNHDA and CDR2 SQIVND come from the germline V gene (reference sequence). The CDR3 DNA is TGTGCCAGTAGTATACGTGGGGGGCCTAGCAATCAGCCCCAGCATTTT. Amino acid sequence: CASSIRGGPSNQPQHF.

This sequence joins TRBV7-7 and TRBJ2-2; 10 positions match TRBD2. Germline lookup yields CDR1 SSHAT and CDR2 FNYEAQ (reference sequence). The CDR3 consists of 16 residues. After removal of 5 bases from V and 4 bases from J, the junction contained 7 bases not matched to a gene. This chain's CDR3 is CASSTASGSGTGELFF. The CDR3 DNA reads TGTGCCAGCAGCACCGCTAGCGGGAGTGGCACCGGGGAGCTGTTTTTT. Looking up the rest from reference TRBV7-7 and TRBJ2-2 gives the full variable domain: GAGVSQSPRYKVTKRGQDVTLRCDPISSHATLYWYQQALGQGPEFLTYFNYEAQPDKSGLPSDRFSAERPEGSISTLTIQRTEQRDSAMYRCASSTASGSGTGELFFGEGSRLTVL.

This sequence joins TRBV27 and TRBJ1-3; D gene ambiguous. V gave up 4 bases and J gave up 8 bases, with 18 bases separating them. This CDR3 comprises 15 residues. CDR1 and CDR2 (germline): MNHEY, SMNVEV (reference sequence). This CDR3 reads CASSYHDWAFDTIYF. The CDR3 DNA is TGTGCCAGCAGTTACCACGATTGGGCGTTTGACACCATATATTTT.

The chain combines TRBV28 with TRBJ2-5; possibly TRBD1 for D (6 bases). V lost 4 bases and J lost 2, with 14 bases in between. CDR1 is MDHEN and CDR2 is SYDVKM in the germline V gene. CDR3 size: 15 residues. The DNA for the CDR3 is TGTGCCAGCAGTTCGTTACAGGGAGCGCAAGAGACCCAGTACTTC. It is translated as CASSSLQGAQETQYF.

V gene TRBV7-8 combines with J gene TRBJ2-3; 7 nucleotides align to TRBD2. Per the germline V gene, CDR1 is SGHVS and CDR2 is FQNEAQ. The CDR3 covers 13 residues. With V trimmed by 6 bases and J by 3 bases, 3 bases remained unmatched. The CDR3 nucleotides are TGTGCCAGCAGTGCTAGCGGAACAGATACGCAGTATTTT. Its translation is CASSASGTDTQYF.

This chain connects TRBV5-1 to TRBJ2-1; D call uncertain. Trimming removed 4 bases from V and 0 bases from J, with 14 bases in between. CDR1 SGHRS and CDR2 YFSETQ come from the germline V gene. The CDR3 is 16 amino acids. The CDR3 here is CASSLGSEDSYNEQFF. As DNA, the CDR3 is TGCGCCAGCAGCCTGGGATCCGAGGACTCCTACAATGAGCAGTTCTTC. The whole variable domain, remainder taken from reference TRBV5-1 and TRBJ2-1, is KAGVTQTPRYLIKTRGQQVTLSCSPISGHRSVSWYQQTPGQGLQFLFEYFSETQRNKGNFPGRFSGRQFSNSRSEMNVSTLELGDSALYLCASSLGSEDSYNEQFFGPGTRLTVL.

This chain joins TRBV11-1 and TRBJ2-2, with D hard to call. Trimming left V 1 base short and J 0 bases short, with 6 bases between. Looked up from germline, CDR1 is SGHAT and CDR2 is FQDESV (reference sequence). The CDR3 is 15 amino acids. The DNA of the CDR3 is TGTGCCAGCAGCTTAGGGCATCCGAACACCGGGGAGCTGTTTTTT. Amino acid sequence: CASSLGHPNTGELFF.

The CDR3 DNA reads as TGTGCCAGCAGCCCGACAGGCTATGGCTACACCTTC. As protein: CASSPTGYGYTF. This chain links TRBV5-4 with TRBJ1-2, with D tentatively TRBD1 (6 bases). CDR1 and CDR2 from the germline V gene are SGHNT and YYREEE (reference sequence). CDR3 length equals 12 residues. Deletions cut 4 bases from V and 4 bases from J, with 8 bases between. Supplemented by reference TRBV5-4 and TRBJ1-2, the full variable domain reads ETGVTQSPTHLIKTRGQQVTLRCSSQSGHNTVSWYQQALGQGPQFIFQYYREEENGRGNFPPRFSGLQFPNYSSELNVNALELDDSALYLCASSPTGYGYTFGSGTRLTVV.

The chain has TRBV28 and TRBJ1-6, with D possibly being TRBD1 (5 bases). Trimming took off 8 bases at V and 8 bases at J, with 19 bases between the two ends. The CDR3 is made up of 15 amino acids. Germline assignment: CDR1 MDHEN and CDR2 SYDVKM. CDR3 coding DNA: TGTGCCAGCTCAGGAGGGCAGGGAGACCATTCACCCCTCCACTTT. It encodes CASSGGQGDHSPLHF.

CDR3 sequence reads: CSVEGTTSSYNEQFF. CDR3 nucleotide sequence: TGCAGCGTTGAAGGGACAACCTCCTCCTACAATGAGCAGTTCTTC. The chain has TRBV29-1 and TRBJ2-1, with TRBD1 as a possible D gene (5 bases). V was cut by 1 base and J by 0 bases, with 10 bases left in between. The germline gives CDR1 SQVTM, CDR2 ANQGSEA. CDR3 length equals 15 residues.

V gene TRBV7-2 combines with J gene TRBJ1-1; D gene unclear. Per the germline V gene, CDR1 is SGHTA and CDR2 is FQGNSA. The CDR3 spans 14 residues. V was trimmed by 1 base and J by 1 base, leaving 7 bases between them. CDR3 nucleotide sequence: TGTGCCAGCAGCTTAGACCCGGGGAACACTGAAGCTTTCTTT. It specifies CASSLDPGNTEAFF.

This sequence joins TRBV28 and TRBJ2-7, with 10 bases lining up with TRBD1. In germline, CDR1 is MDHEN, CDR2 SYDVKM. The CDR3 spans 14 residues. V lost 8 bases to trimming and J lost 2 bases; unmatched junction nucleotides: 6. CDR3 DNA: TGTGCCAGCCGCCGGGACAGGGGACCCTACGAGCAGTACTTC. Translated: CASRRDRGPYEQYF. The full variable domain, with the rest looked up from reference TRBV28 and TRBJ2-7, is DVKVTQSSRYLVKRTGEKVFLECVQDMDHENMFWYRQDPGLGLRLIYFSYDVKMKEKGDIPEGYSVSREKKERFSLILESASTNQTSMYLCASRRDRGPYEQYFGPGTRLTVT.

The chain has TRBV11-2 and TRBJ1-2; D is ambiguous. Trimming stripped 5 bases from V and 8 bases from J, with 15 bases between. CDR1 and CDR2 from the germline V gene are SGHAT and FQNNGV. The CDR3 consists of 13 residues. The chain's CDR3 is CASSQDLIAGYTF. DNA of the CDR3: TGTGCCAGCAGCCAGGACTTGATAGCAGGCTACACCTTC.

The V gene is TRBV5-1, the J gene TRBJ1-4; 8 bases agree with TRBD1. The V gene's germline CDR1 is SGHRS and CDR2 YFSETQ. The CDR3 sequence is 15 residues long. With 5 bases clipped from V and 8 bases from J, the junction kept 11 bases outside the gene matches. Here the CDR3 DNA reads TGCGCCAGCAGTATTGGTGGTAACAGGGGGGAAAAACTGTTTTTT. Residues: CASSIGGNRGEKLFF.

The J gene is TRBJ2-1, the V gene TRBV7-9; tentative D call: TRBD1 (6 bases). The germline V gene encodes CDR1 SEHNR and CDR2 FQNEAQ (reference sequence). V was clipped by 5 bases and J by 7 bases, with 12 bases between them. CDR3 length: 13 residues. In DNA, the CDR3 is TGTGCCAGCAGCCATACAGGGCCAAATGAGCAGTTCTTC. Protein: CASSHTGPNEQFF.

This clone appeared once. CDR3 in DNA: TGTGCCAGCCTCACCCCAGTGGGGATGAGCTACGAGCAGTACTTC. This codes for CASLTPVGMSYEQYF. The chain links TRBV28 to TRBJ2-7; D is ambiguous. The CDR3 length is 15 residues. Germline V lookup: CDR1 MDHEN, CDR2 SYDVKM. V shed 8 bases and J shed 3 bases, with 20 bases lying between them.

V and J are TRBV5-1 and TRBJ1-6, with a tentative D call TRBD1 (6 bases). This CDR3 spans 15 amino acids. V was shortened by 0 bases and J by 10 bases, with 14 bases between the two germline ends. The V gene's germline CDR1 is SGHRS and CDR2 YFSETQ. CDR3 residues: CASSLAQGWMSPLHF. The CDR3 DNA sequence: TGCGCCAGCAGCTTGGCCCAGGGGTGGATGTCACCCCTCCACTTT.

This chain connects TRBV19 to TRBJ2-3, with 8 bases identical to TRBD1. The length of the CDR3 is 15 residues. Germline CDR1 is LNHDA and CDR2 is SQIVND (reference sequence). The trim removed 9 bases at V and 1 base at J, leaving 9 bases unmatched. CDR3 DNA: TGTGCCAGCCTGGACAGGGTTGGAGGCACAGATACGCAGTATTTT. Its translation is CASLDRVGGTDTQYF.

DNA of the CDR3: TGTGCCAGCAGTTTTGGAGGGGCGGTCCTCAATGAGCAGTTCTTC. This codes for CASSFGGAVLNEQFF. The rearrangement joins TRBV27 to TRBJ2-1; TRBD2 is a possible D gene (6 bases). The CDR3 loop spans 15 amino acids. Trimming pared 3 bases from V and 6 bases from J, leaving 15 bases between. Per the germline V gene, CDR1 is MNHEY and CDR2 is SMNVEV (reference sequence).

The rearrangement joins TRBV5-1 to TRBJ2-3; TRBD2 matches at 12 bases. The germline gives CDR1 SGHRS, CDR2 YFSETQ. The V segment lost 1 base and the J segment 2 bases; nucleotides outside the gene matches: 8. The CDR3 length is 18 residues. The CDR3 protein is CASSLRVRTSGATDTQYF. The CDR3 DNA sequence: TGCGCCAGCAGCTTGCGTGTCCGGACTAGCGGGGCCACAGATACGCAGTATTTT.

The gene calls are TRBV7-2 and TRBJ2-1, with 13 nucleotides matching TRBD2. This CDR3 has 16 amino acids. Per the germline V gene, CDR1 is SGHTA and CDR2 is FQGNSA. V lost 4 bases and J lost 7; bases outside the gene matches: 7. In DNA form, the CDR3 reads TGTGCCAGCAGCTCGTCCGGGACTAGCGGGATTAATGAGCAGTTCTTC. It is translated as CASSSSGTSGINEQFF.